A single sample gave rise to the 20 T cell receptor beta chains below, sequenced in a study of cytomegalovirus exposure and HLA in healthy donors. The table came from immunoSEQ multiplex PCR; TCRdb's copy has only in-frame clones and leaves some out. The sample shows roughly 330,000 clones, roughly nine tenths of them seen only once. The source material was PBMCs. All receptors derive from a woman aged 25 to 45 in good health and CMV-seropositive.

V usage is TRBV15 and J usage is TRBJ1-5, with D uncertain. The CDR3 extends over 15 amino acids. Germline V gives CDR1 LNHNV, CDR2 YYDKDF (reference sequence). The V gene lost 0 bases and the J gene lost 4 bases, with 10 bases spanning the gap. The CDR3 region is CATSRDGAENQPQHF. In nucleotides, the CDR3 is TGTGCCACCAGCAGAGACGGAGCGGAAAATCAGCCCCAGCATTTT.

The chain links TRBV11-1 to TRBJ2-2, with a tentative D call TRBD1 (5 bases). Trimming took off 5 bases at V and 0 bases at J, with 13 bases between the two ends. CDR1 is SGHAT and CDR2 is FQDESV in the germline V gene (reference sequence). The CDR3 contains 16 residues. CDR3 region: CASSPRGRANTGELFF. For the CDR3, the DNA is TGTGCCAGCAGCCCCCGTGGCAGGGCGAACACCGGGGAGCTGTTTTTT.

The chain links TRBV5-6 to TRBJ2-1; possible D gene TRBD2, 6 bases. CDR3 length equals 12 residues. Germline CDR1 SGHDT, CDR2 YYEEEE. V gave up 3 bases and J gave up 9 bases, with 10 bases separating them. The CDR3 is CASSWQGGEQFF. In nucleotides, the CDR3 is TGTGCCAGCAGCTGGCAGGGAGGTGAGCAGTTCTTC.

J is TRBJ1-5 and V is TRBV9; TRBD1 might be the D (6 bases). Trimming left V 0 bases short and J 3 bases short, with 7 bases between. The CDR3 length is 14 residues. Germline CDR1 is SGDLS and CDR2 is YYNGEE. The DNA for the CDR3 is TGTGCCAGCAGCGTAGGGGGGCACAATCAGCCCCAGCATTTT. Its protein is CASSVGGHNQPQHF.

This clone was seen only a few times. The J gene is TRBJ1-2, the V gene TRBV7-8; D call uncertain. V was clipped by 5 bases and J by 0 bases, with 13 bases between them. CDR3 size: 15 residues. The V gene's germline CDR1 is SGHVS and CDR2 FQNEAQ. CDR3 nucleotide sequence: TGTGCCAGCAGCCCCCGACATGGAACTAACTATGGCTACACCTTC. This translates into CASSPRHGTNYGYTF. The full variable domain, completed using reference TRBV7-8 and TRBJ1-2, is GAGVSQSPRYKVAKRGQDVALRCDPISGHVSLFWYQQALGQGPEFLTYFQNEAQLDKSGLPSDRFFAERPEGSVSTLKIQRTQQEDSAVYLCASSPRHGTNYGYTFGSGTRLTVV.

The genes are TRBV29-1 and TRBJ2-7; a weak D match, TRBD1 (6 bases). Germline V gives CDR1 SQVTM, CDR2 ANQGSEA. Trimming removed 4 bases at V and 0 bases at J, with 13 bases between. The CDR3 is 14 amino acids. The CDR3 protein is CSVGHAGDSYEQYF. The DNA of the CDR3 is TGCAGCGTTGGCCATGCAGGGGACTCCTACGAGCAGTACTTC.

The CDR3 nucleotides read TGTGCCAGCAGCTTAATTGGGACTAGCGGGGAGGGGAGTGAGCAGTTCTTC. Protein: CASSLIGTSGEGSEQFF. This chain connects TRBV7-3 to TRBJ2-1; 13 nucleotides line up with TRBD2. CDR3 length: 17 residues. V lost 1 base to trimming and J lost 9 bases; unmatched junction nucleotides: 9. The germline V gene encodes CDR1 SGHTA and CDR2 FQGTGA.

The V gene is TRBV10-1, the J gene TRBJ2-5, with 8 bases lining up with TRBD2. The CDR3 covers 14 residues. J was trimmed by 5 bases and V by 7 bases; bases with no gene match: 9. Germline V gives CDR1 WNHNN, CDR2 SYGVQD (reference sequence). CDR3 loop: CASIKAGVVETQYF. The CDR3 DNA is TGCGCCAGCATTAAAGCGGGAGTAGTGGAGACCCAGTACTTC.

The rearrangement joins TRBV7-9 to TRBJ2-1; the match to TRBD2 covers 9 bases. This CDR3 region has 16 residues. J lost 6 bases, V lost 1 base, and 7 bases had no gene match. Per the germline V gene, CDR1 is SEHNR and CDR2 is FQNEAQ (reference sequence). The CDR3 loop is CASSLVERGASNEQFF. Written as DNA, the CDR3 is TGTGCCAGCAGCTTAGTCGAGCGGGGGGCGTCCAATGAGCAGTTCTTC.

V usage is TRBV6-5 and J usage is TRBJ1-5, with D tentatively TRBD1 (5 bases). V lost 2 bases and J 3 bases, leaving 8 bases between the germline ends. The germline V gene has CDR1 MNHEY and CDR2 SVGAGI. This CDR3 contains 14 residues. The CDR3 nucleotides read TGTGCCAGCAGTTACAGGGGCGTCAATCAGCCCCAGCATTTT. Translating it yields CASSYRGVNQPQHF.

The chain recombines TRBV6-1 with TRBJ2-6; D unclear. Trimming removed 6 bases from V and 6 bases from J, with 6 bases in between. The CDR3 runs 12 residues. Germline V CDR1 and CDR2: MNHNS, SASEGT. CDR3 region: CASSPAANVLTF. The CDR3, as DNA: TGTGCCAGCAGCCCCGCGGCCAACGTCCTGACTTTC.

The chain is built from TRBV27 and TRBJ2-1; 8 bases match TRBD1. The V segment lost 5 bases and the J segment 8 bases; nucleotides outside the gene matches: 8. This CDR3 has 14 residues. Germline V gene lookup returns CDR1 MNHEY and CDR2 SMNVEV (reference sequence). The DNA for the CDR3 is TGTGCCAGCAGTCCTTGGACAGGGTTGGATGAGCAGTTCTTC. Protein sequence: CASSPWTGLDEQFF.

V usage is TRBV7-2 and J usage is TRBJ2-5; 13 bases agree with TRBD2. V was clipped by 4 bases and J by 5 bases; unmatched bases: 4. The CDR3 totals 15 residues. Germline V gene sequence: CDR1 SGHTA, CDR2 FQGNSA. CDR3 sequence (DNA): TGTGCCAGCAGCTGGGGACTAGCGGGAAGGGAGACCCAGTACTTC. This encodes CASSWGLAGRETQYF.

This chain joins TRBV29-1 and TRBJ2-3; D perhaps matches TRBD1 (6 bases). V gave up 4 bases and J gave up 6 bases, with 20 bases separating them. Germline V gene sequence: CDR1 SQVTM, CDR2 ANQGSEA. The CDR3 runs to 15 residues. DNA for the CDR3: TGCAGCGTTGTATTGCGGACAGCCCGGGCGGATACGCAGTATTTT. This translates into CSVVLRTARADTQYF.

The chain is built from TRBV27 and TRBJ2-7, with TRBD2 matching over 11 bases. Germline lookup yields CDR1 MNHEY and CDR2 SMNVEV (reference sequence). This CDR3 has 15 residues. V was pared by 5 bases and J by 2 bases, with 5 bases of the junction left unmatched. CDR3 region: CASSEGLAGPYEQYF. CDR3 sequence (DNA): TGTGCCAGCAGTGAAGGACTAGCGGGCCCCTACGAGCAGTACTTC.

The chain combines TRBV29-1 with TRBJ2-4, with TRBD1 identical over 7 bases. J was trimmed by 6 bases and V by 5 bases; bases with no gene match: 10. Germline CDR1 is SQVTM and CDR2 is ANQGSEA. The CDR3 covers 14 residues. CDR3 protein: CSVPATGKGNIQYF. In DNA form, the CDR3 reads TGCAGCGTTCCTGCGACAGGGAAGGGAAACATTCAGTACTTC. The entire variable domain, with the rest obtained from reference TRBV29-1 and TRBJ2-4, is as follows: SAVISQKPSRDICQRGTSLTIQCQVDSQVTMMFWYRQQPGQSLTLIATANQGSEATYESGFVIDKFPISRPNLTFSTLTVSNMSPEDSSIYLCSVPATGKGNIQYFGAGTRLSVL.

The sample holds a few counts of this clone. The CDR3 nucleotides are TGTGCCAGCAGTCCCACACATAGACGGGACTACGAGCAGTACTTC. Its translation is CASSPTHRRDYEQYF. The chain joins TRBV27 to TRBJ2-7; a weak D match, TRBD2 (5 bases). The CDR3 sequence is 15 residues long. Trimming removed 5 bases from V and 3 bases from J, with 17 bases in between. CDR1 is MNHEY and CDR2 is SMNVEV in the germline V gene (reference sequence).

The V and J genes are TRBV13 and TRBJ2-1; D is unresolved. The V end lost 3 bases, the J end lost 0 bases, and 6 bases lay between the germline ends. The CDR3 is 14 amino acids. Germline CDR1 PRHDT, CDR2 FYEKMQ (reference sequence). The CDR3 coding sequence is TGTGCCAGCAGCTTCGTAGGCTCCTACAATGAGCAGTTCTTC. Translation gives CASSFVGSYNEQFF.

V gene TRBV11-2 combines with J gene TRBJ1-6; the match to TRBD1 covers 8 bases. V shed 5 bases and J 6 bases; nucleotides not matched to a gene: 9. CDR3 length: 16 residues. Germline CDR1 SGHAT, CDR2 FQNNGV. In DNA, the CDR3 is TGTGCCAGCAGCCCTTTTGGCACAGGGGGTAATTCACCCCTCCACTTT. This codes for CASSPFGTGGNSPLHF.

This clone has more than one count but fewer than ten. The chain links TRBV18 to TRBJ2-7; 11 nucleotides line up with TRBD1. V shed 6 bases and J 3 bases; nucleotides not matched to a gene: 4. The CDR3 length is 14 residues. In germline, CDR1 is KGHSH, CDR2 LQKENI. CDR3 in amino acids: CASSLGTGGYEQYF. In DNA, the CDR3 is TGTGCCAGCTCGCTCGGGACAGGGGGCTACGAGCAGTACTTC.